The source of this T cell receptor beta chain is a study of shared clonotypes between healthy human individuals. TCRdb's table, derived via immunoSEQ multiplex PCR, lists solely in-frame clones and lacks some. This repertoire shows more than 900,000 clones, 75% to 80% found once; its top ten account for around 0.61%. V was pared by 6 bases and J by 7 bases, with 19 bases between. The CDR3 consists of 14 residues. CDR1 is SNHLY, CDR2 FYNNEI, per germline. This clonotype originated in a young man in good health. Some clones in this sample may be carry-over from other donors' samples. This chain connects TRBV2 to TRBJ2-7; D is perhaps TRBD1 (6 bases). Sequenced: memory CD4+ T cells from PBMCs. The subset here: CD45RA-negative fraction. CDR3 amino acids: CASRAASGVKEQYF. In nucleotides, the CDR3 is TGTGCCAGCAGGGCGGCTTCAGGGGTGAAAGAGCAGTACTTC. The full variable domain, in which reference TRBV2 and TRBJ2-7 provide the parts outside the CDR3, is EPEVTQTPSHQVTQMGQEVILRCVPISNHLYFYWYRQILGQKVEFLVSFYNNEISEKSEIFDDQFSVERPDGSNFTLKIRSTKLEDSAMYFCASRAASGVKEQYFGPGTRLTVT.